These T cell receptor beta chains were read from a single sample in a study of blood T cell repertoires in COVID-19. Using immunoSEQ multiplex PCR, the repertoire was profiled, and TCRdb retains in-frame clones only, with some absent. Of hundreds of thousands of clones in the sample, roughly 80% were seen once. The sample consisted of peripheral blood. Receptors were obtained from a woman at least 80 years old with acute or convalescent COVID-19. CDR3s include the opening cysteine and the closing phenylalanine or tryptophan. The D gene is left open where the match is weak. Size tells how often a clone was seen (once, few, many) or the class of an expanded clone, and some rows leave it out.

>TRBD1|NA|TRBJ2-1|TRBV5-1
TGCGCCAGCAGCTTGGGGACAGGGCAAAACAATGAGCAGTTCTTC
CASSLGTGQNNEQFF
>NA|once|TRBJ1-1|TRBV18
TGTGCCAGCTCACCACAGGAGGGGAAGCACACTGAAGCTTTCTTT
CASSPQEGKHTEAFF
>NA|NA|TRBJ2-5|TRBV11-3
TGTGCCAGCAGCCAAGGGGAAGAGACCCAGTACTTC
CASSQGEETQYF
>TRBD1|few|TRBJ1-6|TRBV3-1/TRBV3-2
TGTGCCAGCAGCCCGGGACAGGGAAGTTCACCCCTCCACTTT
CASSPGQGSSPLHF
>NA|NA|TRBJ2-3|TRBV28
TGTGCCAGCAGCCCCGGGGTTAGCACAGATACGCAGTATTTT
CASSPGVSTDTQYF
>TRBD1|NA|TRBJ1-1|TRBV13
TGTGCCAGCAGCCCCGACAGGGACACTGAAGCTTTCTTT
CASSPDRDTEAFF
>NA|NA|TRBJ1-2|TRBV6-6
TGTGCCAGCACTCCGACAAGGGACACCCTCTATGGCTACACCTTC
CASTPTRDTLYGYTF
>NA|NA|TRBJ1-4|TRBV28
TGTGCCAGCAGCCCTAATTATGAAAAACTGTTTTTT
CASSPNYEKLFF
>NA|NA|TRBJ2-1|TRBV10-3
TGTGCCATCAGTGAGCAGCTAGCCAAGAATGAGCAGTTCTTC
CAISEQLAKNEQFF
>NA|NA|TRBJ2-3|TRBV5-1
TGCGCCAGCACCCTGATCAGCGGTAGTACAGATACGCAGTATTTT
CASTLISGSTDTQYF
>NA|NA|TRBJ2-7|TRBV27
TGTGCCAGCAGGCCCCGACTGGCCTACGAGCAGTACTTC
CASRPRLAYEQYF
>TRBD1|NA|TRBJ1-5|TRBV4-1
TGCGCCAGCAGCCAAGATGGGCCGGGACAGGGTTTATCCTCCGATCAGCCCCAGCATTTT
CASSQDGPGQGLSSDQPQHF
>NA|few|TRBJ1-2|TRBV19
TGTGCCAGTAGTTCCCGGACAGCTAACTATGGCTACACCTTC
CASSSRTANYGYTF
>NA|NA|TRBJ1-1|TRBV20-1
TGCAGTGCTAAAAGGGGGACTGAAGCTTTCTTT
CSAKRGTEAFF
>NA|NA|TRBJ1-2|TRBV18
TGTGCCAGCTCACTATCCAGGGATTTTTATGGCTACACCTTC
CASSLSRDFYGYTF
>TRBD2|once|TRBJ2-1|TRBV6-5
TGTGCCAGCACCCGTGGACTAGCATGGAATGAGCAGTTCTTC
CASTRGLAWNEQFF
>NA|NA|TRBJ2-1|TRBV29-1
TGCAGCGCTGGTGGGGGGGCAAGCTCCTACAATGAGCAGTTCTTC
CSAGGGASSYNEQFF
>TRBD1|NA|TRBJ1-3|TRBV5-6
TGTGCCAGCAGCACCAGGGGGGCGTCCGGAAACACCATATATTTT
CASSTRGASGNTIYF
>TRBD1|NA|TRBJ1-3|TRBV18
TGTGCCAGCTCACAGACAGGGGGATCTGGAAACACCATATATTTT
CASSQTGGSGNTIYF
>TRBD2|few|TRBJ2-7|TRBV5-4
TGTGCCAGCAGCTCCTCCGGGGCTAGCGGGGGTTTCGAGCAGTACTTC
CASSSSGASGGFEQYF
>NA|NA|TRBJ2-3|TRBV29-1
TGCAGCGTTGCCCGGGGAGATACGCAGTATTTT
CSVARGDTQYF
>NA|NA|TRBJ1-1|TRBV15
TGTGCCACCAAAGGGGGTCGGAGTACTGAAGCTTTCTTC
CATKGGRSTEAFF
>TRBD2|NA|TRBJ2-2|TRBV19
TGTGCCAGTAGTACCCCTAGCGGGGGGGCTGCCGGGGAGCTGTTTTTT
CASSTPSGGAAGELFF
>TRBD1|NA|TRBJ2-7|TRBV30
TGTGCCTGGAGGGGACAGGGCTTGGGTGGCGAGCAGTACTTC
CAWRGQGLGGEQYF
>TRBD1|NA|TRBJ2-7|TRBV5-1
TGCGCCAGCAGCCTTGGCCCCGTGGGACAGGGTTACGAGCAGTACTTC
CASSLGPVGQGYEQYF
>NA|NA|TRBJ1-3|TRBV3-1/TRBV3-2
TGTGCCAGCACCCAAGGGGGGGCTGGAAACACCATATATTTT
CASTQGGAGNTIYF
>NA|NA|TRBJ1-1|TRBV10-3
TGTGCCATCAGTGACTCTACCCTAGCCGCTTTCTTT
CAISDSTLAAFF
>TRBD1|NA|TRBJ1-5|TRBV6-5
TGTGCCAGCAGGACAGGGTTCGATCAGCCCCAGCATTTT
CASRTGFDQPQHF
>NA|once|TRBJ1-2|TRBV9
TGTGCCAGCAGCGTAGGTGGTGCGCGCTATGGCTACACCTTC
CASSVGGARYGYTF
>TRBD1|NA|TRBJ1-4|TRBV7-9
TGTGCCAGCAGTCAGGACAGGGGTAATGAAAAACTGTTTTTT
CASSQDRGNEKLFF
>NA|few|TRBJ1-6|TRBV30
TGTGCCTGGAGGGGAGCTACCTCGGGAAATTCACCCCTCCACTTT
CAWRGATSGNSPLHF
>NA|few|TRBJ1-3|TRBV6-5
TGTGCCTGCTACAGGGATTCCTCTGGAAACACCATATATTTT
CACYRDSSGNTIYF
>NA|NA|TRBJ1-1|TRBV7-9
TGTGCCAGCAGCTCCACCCGGGATGAAGCTTTCTTT
CASSSTRDEAFF
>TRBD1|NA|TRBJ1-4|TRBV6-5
TGTGCCAGCAGTTACAGGGGACAGCTTAATGAAAAACTGTTTTTT
CASSYRGQLNEKLFF
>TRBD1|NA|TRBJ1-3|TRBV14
TGTGCCAGCAGCCGGATCACAGGGGGCTCTGGAAACACCATATATTTT
CASSRITGGSGNTIYF
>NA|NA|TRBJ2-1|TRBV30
TGTGCCTGGAGGGGCAGGGGCCTGTACAATGAGCAGTTCTTC
CAWRGRGLYNEQFF
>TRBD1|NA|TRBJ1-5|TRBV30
TGTGCCTGGAGCGGAGACAGGGGGACTAGCAATCAGCCCCAGCATTTT
CAWSGDRGTSNQPQHF
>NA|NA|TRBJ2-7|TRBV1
TGCACCAGCTACACCCTAGGCATCCACTACGAGCAGTACTTC
CTSYTLGIHYEQYF
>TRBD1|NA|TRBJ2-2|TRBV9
TGTGCCAGCAGCGTAGGGACAGGGGAAACCGGGGAGCTGTTTTTT
CASSVGTGETGELFF
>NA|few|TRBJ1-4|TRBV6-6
TGTGCCAGCAGTTTGGGCGAAAAACTGTTTTTT
CASSLGEKLFF
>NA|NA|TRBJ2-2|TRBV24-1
TGTGCCACCAGTGAGCCACAGGGAAATACCGGGGAGCTGTTTTTT
CATSEPQGNTGELFF
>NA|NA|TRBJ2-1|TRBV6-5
TGTGCCAGCACCCGGGGACACCCTTACAATGAGCAGTTCTTC
CASTRGHPYNEQFF
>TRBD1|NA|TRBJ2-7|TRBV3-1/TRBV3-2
TGTGCCAGCAGCTATAGACAGGGGACTTACGAGCAGTACTTC
CASSYRQGTYEQYF
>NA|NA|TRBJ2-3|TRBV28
TGTGCCAGCAGCCTAGGGTTAGGGGGTTCTAGCACAGATACGCAGTATTTT
CASSLGLGGSSTDTQYF
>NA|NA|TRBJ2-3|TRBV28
TGTGCCAGCAGTTCGGTGATCGCTTTCACAGATACGCAGTATTTT
CASSSVIAFTDTQYF
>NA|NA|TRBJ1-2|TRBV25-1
TGTGCCAGCAAGGGGCCCGGGACAAGCTATGGCTACACCTTC
CASKGPGTSYGYTF
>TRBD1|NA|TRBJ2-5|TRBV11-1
TGTGCCAGCAGCACAGGGACAGGGGGACTCGAGACCCAGTACTTC
CASSTGTGGLETQYF
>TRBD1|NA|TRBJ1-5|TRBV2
TGTGCCAGCAGGCGACAGGGGGTTGGTCAGCCCCAGCATTTT
CASRRQGVGQPQHF
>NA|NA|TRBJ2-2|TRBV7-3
TGTGCCAGCAGCGCCCAGGTAGCCGGGGAGCTGTTTTTT
CASSAQVAGELFF
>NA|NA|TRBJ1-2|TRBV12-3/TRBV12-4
TGTGCCAGCAGTTTAGTACAGGGTGATGGCTACACCTTC
CASSLVQGDGYTF
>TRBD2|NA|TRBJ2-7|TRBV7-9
TGTGCCAGCAGGGGACCGGGACTAGCGGGGATTAGCTCCTACGAGCAGTACTTC
CASRGPGLAGISSYEQYF
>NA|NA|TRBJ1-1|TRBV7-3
TGTGCCAGCAGCTTATTAAGGGGCGGGAACACTGAAGCTTTCTTT
CASSLLRGGNTEAFF
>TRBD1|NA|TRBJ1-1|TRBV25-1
TGTGCCAGCAGTGAAACCTCTCACAGGGGGAACACTGAAGCTTTCTTT
CASSETSHRGNTEAFF
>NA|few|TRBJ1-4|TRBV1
TGCACCAGCAGCCCGGGGACAGGAGCTAATGAAAAACTGTTTTTT
CTSSPGTGANEKLFF
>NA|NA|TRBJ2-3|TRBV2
TGTGCCAGCAGGCAGGTTACAGATACGCAGTATTTT
CASRQVTDTQYF